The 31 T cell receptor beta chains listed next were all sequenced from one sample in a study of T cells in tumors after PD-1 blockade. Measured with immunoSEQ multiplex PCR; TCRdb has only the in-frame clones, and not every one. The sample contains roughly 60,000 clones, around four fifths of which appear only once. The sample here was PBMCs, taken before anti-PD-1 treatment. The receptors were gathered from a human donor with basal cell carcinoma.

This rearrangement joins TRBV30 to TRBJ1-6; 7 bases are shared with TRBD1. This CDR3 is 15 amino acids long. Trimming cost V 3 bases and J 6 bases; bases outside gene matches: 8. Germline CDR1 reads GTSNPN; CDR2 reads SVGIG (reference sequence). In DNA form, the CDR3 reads TGTGCCTGGAGAAAACAGGGGCTTTCTAATTCACCCCTCCACTTT. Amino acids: CAWRKQGLSNSPLHF.

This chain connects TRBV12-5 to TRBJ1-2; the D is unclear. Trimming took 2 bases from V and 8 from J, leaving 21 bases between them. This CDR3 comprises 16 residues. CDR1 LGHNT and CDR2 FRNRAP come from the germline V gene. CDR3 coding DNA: TGTGCTAGTGGTTTGAACCCCGGGCAACCCCACGGGGGCTACACCTTC. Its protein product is CASGLNPGQPHGGYTF.

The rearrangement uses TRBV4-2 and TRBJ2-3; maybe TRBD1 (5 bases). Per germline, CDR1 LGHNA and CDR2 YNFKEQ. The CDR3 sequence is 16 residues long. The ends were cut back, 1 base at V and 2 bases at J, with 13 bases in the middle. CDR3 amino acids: CASSQGTADNTDTQYF. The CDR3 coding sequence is TGTGCCAGCAGCCAAGGCACGGCGGACAACACAGATACGCAGTATTTT.

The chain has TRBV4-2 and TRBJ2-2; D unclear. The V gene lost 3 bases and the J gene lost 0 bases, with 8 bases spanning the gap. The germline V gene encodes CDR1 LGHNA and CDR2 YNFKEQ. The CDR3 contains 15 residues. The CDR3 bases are TGTGCCAGCAGCCACCCTAGAGCGAACACCGGGGAGCTGTTTTTT. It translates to CASSHPRANTGELFF.

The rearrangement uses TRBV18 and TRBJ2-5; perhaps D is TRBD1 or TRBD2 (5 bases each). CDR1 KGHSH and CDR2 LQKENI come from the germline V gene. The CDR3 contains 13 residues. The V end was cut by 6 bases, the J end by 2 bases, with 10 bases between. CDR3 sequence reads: CASSSGQQETQYF. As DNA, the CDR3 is TGTGCCAGCTCGTCGGGGCAGCAAGAGACCCAGTACTTC.

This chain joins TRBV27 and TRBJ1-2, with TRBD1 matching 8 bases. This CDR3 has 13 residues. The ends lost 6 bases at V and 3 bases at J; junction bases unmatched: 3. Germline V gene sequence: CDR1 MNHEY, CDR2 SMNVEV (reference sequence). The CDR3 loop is CASSRGRHYGYTF. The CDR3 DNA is TGTGCCAGCAGCAGGGGGCGTCACTATGGCTACACCTTC.

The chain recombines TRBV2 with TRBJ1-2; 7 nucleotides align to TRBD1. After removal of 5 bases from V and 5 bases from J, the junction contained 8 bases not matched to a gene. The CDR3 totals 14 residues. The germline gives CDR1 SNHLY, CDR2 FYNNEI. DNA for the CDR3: TGTGCCAGCAGTCCAGGGGGGGAGGATTATGGCTACACCTTC. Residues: CASSPGGEDYGYTF. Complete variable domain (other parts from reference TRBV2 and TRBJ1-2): EPEVTQTPSHQVTQMGQEVILRCVPISNHLYFYWYRQILGQKVEFLVSFYNNEISEKSEIFDDQFSVERPDGSNFTLKIRSTKLEDSAMYFCASSPGGEDYGYTFGSGTRLTVV.

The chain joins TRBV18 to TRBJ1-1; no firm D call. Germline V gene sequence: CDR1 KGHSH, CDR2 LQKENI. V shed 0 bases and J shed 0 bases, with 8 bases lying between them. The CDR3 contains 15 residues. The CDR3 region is CASSPPAAMNTEAFF. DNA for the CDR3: TGTGCCAGCTCACCACCGGCTGCAATGAACACTGAAGCTTTCTTT.

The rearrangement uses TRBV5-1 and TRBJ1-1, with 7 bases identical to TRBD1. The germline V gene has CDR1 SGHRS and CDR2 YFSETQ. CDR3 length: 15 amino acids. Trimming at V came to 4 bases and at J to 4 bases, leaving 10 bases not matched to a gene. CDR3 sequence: CASSRDQTGRTEAFF. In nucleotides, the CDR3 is TGCGCCAGCAGCCGAGATCAGACAGGGCGCACTGAAGCTTTCTTT.

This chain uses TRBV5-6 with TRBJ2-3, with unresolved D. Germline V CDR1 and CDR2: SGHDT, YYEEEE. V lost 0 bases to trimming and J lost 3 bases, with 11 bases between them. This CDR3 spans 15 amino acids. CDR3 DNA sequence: TGTGCCAGCAGCTTGGCCATAATGGGGACAGATACGCAGTATTTT. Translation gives CASSLAIMGTDTQYF.

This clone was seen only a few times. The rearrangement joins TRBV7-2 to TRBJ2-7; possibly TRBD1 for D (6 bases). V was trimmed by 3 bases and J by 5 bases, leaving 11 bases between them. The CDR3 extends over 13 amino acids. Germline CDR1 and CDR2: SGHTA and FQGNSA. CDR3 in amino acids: CASSFTGTHEQYF. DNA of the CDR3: TGTGCCAGCAGCTTTACAGGGACCCACGAGCAGTACTTC.

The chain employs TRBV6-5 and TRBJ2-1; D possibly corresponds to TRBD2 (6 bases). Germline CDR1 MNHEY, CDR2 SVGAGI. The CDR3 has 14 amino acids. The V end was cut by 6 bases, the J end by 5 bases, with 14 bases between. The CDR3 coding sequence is TGTGCCAGCAGATCAGGGACTCAGAACAATGAGCAGTTCTTC. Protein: CASRSGTQNNEQFF.

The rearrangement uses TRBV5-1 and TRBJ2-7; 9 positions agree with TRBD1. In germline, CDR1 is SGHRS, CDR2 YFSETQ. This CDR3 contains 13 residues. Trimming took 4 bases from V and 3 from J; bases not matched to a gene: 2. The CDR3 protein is CASSLDRGYEQYF. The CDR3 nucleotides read TGCGCCAGCAGCCTGGACAGGGGCTACGAGCAGTACTTC. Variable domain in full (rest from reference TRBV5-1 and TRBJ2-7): KAGVTQTPRYLIKTRGQQVTLSCSPISGHRSVSWYQQTPGQGLQFLFEYFSETQRNKGNFPGRFSGRQFSNSRSEMNVSTLELGDSALYLCASSLDRGYEQYFGPGTRLTVT.

CDR3 sequence: CASSPYPIGTNEKLFF. CDR3 nucleotides: TGTGCCAGCAGTCCGTACCCGATCGGGACTAATGAAAAACTGTTTTTT. V is TRBV27 and J is TRBJ1-4; D is unresolved. V was trimmed by 5 bases and J by 2 bases, leaving 15 bases between them. The V gene's germline CDR1 is MNHEY and CDR2 SMNVEV (reference sequence). The CDR3 loop spans 16 amino acids. Full variable domain (outside the CDR3, taken from reference TRBV27 and TRBJ1-4): EAQVTQNPRYLITVTGKKLTVTCSQNMNHEYMSWYRQDPGLGLRQIYYSMNVEVTDKGDVPEGYKVSRKEKRNFPLILESPSPNQTSLYFCASSPYPIGTNEKLFFGSGTQLSVL.

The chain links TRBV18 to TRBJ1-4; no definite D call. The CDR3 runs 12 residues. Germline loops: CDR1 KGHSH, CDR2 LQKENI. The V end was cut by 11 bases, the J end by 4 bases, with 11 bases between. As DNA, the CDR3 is TGTGCCGGCCGAGGCAGTAATGAAAAACTGTTTTTT. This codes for CAGRGSNEKLFF.

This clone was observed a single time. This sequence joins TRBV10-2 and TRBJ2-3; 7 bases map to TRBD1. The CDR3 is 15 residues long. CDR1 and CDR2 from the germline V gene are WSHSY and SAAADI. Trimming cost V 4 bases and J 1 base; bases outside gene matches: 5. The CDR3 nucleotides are TGCGCCAGCAGTGTCCCTGACAGGGGCACAGATACGCAGTATTTT. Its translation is CASSVPDRGTDTQYF.

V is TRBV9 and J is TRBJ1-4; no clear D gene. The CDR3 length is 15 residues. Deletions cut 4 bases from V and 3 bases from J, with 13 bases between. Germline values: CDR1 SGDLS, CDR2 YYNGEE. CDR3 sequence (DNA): TGTGCCAGCAGCCCCCAGCCGGGCCCTAATGAAAAACTGTTTTTT. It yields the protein CASSPQPGPNEKLFF.

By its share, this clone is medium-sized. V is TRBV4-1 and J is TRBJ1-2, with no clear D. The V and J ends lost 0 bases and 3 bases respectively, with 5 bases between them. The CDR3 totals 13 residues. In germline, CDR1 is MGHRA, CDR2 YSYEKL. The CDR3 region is CASSQDYDYGYTF. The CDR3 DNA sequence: TGCGCCAGCAGCCAAGATTATGACTATGGCTACACCTTC.

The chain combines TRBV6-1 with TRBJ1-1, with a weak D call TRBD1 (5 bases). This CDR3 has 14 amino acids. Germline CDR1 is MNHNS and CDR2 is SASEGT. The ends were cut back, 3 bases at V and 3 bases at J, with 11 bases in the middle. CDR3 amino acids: CASSDRGSDTEAFF. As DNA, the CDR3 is TGTGCCAGCAGTGATAGGGGAAGTGACACTGAAGCTTTCTTT.

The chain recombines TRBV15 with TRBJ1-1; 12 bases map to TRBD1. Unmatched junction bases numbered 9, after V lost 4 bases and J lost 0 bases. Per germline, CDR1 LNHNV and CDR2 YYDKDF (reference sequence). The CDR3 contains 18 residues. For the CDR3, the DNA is TGTGCCACCAGCACCGACCGGGACAGGGGGCGGATGAACACTGAAGCTTTCTTT. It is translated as CATSTDRDRGRMNTEAFF.

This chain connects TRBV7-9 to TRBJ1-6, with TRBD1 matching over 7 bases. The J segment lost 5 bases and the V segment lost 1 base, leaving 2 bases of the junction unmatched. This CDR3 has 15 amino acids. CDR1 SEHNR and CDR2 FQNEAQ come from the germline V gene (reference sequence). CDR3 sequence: CASSLGQGNNSPLHF. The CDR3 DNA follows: TGTGCCAGCAGCTTAGGACAGGGAAATAATTCACCCCTCCACTTT.

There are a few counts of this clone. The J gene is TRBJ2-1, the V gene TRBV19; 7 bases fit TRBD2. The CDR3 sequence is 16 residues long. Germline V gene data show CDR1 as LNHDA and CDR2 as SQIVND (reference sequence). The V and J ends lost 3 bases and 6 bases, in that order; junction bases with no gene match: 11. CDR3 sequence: CASSIKGQRGGNEQFF. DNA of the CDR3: TGTGCCAGTAGTATTAAAGGCCAGCGGGGTGGCAATGAGCAGTTCTTC.

The CDR3 is CASSSTGTGTIPYGYTF. In nucleotides, the CDR3 is TGTGCCAGTAGTTCCACCGGGACAGGAACAATTCCCTATGGCTACACCTTC. V is TRBV19 and J is TRBJ1-2, with 8 bases matching TRBD1. CDR1 is LNHDA, CDR2 SQIVND, per germline (reference sequence). J gave up 4 bases and V 5 bases, and 15 bases lay outside the gene matches. This CDR3 has 17 amino acids.

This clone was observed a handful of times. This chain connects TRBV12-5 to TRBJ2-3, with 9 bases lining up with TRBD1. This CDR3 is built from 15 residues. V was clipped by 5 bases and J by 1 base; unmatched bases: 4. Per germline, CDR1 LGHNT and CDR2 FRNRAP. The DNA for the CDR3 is TGTGCTAGTGGTAGCGGGGACAGGGGCACAGATACGCAGTATTTT. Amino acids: CASGSGDRGTDTQYF.

The DNA for the CDR3 is TGTGCCAGCGTAGTCACGGGGGCCCGGGAGACCCAGTACTTC. Residues: CASVVTGARETQYF. The chain combines TRBV6-5 with TRBJ2-5, with D perhaps TRBD1 or TRBD2 (6 bases each). Germline CDR1 is MNHEY and CDR2 is SVGAGI. Trimming took 8 bases from V and 5 from J, leaving 18 bases between them. The CDR3 totals 14 residues.

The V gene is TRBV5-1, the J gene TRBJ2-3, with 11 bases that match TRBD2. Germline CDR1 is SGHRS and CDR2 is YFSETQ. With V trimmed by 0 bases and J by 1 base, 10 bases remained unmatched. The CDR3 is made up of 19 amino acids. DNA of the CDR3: TGCGCCAGCAGCTTGGCCGGAACTAGCGGGGGCCGGGGCACAGATACGCAGTATTTT. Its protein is CASSLAGTSGGRGTDTQYF.

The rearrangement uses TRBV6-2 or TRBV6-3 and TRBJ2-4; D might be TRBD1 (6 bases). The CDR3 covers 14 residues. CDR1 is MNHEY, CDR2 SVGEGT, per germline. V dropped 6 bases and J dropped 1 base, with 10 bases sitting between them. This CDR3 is CASSQGYAKNIQYF. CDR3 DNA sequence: TGTGCCAGCAGCCAGGGGTATGCCAAAAACATTCAGTACTTC.

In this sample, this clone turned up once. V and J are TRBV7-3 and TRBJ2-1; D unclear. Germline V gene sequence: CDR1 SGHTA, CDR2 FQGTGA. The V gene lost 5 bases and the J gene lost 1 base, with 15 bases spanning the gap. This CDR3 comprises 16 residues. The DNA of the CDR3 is TGTGCCAGCAGCCTGGCCCCGGTAAGGTCCTACAATGAGCAGTTCTTC. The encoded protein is CASSLAPVRSYNEQFF.

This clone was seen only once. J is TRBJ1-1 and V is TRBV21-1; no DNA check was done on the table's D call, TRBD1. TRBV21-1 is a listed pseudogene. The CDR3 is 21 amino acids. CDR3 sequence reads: CASSYRREQGAPLHPNTEAFF. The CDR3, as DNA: TGTGCCAGCTCCTACCGAAGGGAACAGGGAGCCCCGCTACATCCGAACACTGAAGCTTTCTTT.

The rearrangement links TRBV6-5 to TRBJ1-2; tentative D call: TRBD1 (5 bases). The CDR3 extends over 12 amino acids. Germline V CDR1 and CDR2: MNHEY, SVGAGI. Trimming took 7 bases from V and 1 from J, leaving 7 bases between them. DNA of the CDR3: TGTGCCAGCATAGACAGTAACTATGGCTACACCTTC. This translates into CASIDSNYGYTF.

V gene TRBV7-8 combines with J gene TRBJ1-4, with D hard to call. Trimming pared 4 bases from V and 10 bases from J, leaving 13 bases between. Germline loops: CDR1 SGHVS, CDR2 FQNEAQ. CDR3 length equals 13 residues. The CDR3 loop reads CASSSLGRAKLFF. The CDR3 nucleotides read TGTGCCAGCAGCTCCTTAGGGCGGGCAAAACTGTTTTTT.